This is a list of T cell receptor beta chains from one sample in a study of beta chain features in type 1 diabetes. Sequencing was performed with immunoSEQ multiplex PCR; in TCRdb, only in-frame clones are kept and a portion is missing. Of around 340,000 clones detected, roughly a fifth appear once; the ten largest clones hold approximately 0.046%. Sequenced input: naive CD4+ T cells from blood. The receptors derive from a woman between 18 and 30 years old in good health. The CDR3 runs from the conserved cysteine through the conserved F or W. Each record gives: J gene, V gene, CDR3 length, clone size, D gene, CDR3 protein, CDR3 DNA. The D gene is left open where the match is weak. The listing skips clone size in some rows; elsewhere it reads once, few, many or a size class.

TRBJ2-7 TRBV30 12 NA NA CAWSSYRDEQYF TGTGCCTGGAGTTCATACAGGGACGAGCAGTACTTC
TRBJ2-3 TRBV7-3 13 few NA CASSRGTPDTQYF TGTGCCAGCAGCAGGGGCACCCCAGATACGCAGTATTTT
TRBJ2-5 TRBV30 14 few NA CAWRRGGGQETQYF TGTGCCTGGCGACGAGGGGGGGGCCAAGAGACCCAGTACTTC
TRBJ2-1 TRBV10-3 15 few TRBD2 CAISSGLAGYNEQFF TGTGCCATCAGTTCGGGACTAGCGGGGTACAATGAGCAGTTCTTC
TRBJ2-3 TRBV13 15 few TRBD1 CASSRGDRGTDTQYF TGTGCCAGCAGCAGGGGGGACAGGGGGACAGATACGCAGTATTTT
TRBJ2-1 TRBV28 12 NA NA CASSSSGVEQFF TGTGCCAGCAGTTCGTCAGGGGTAGAGCAGTTCTTC
TRBJ2-7 TRBV5-1 13 few NA CASSDVPSGEQYF TGCGCCAGCAGTGACGTACCTAGTGGCGAGCAGTACTTC
TRBJ2-3 TRBV7-9 16 NA TRBD1 CASSAIPGQGADTQYF TGTGCCAGCAGCGCAATCCCGGGGCAGGGGGCAGATACGCAGTATTTT
TRBJ1-1 TRBV18 13 NA NA CASSPSMNTEAFF TGTGCCAGCTCACCGTCCATGAACACTGAAGCTTTCTTT
TRBJ2-1 TRBV30 11 few NA CAWSPYNEQFF TGTGCCTGGAGCCCTTACAATGAGCAGTTCTTC
TRBJ1-1 TRBV7-2 14 few TRBD1 CASSFRTGNTEAFF TGTGCCAGCAGCTTCCGGACAGGGAACACTGAAGCTTTCTTT
TRBJ2-3 TRBV7-2 15 few NA CASSLASSGTDTQYF TGTGCCAGCAGCTTAGCTAGCAGTGGCACAGATACGCAGTATTTT
TRBJ2-7 TRBV5-1 12 NA TRBD2 CASSSGLAAQYF TGCGCCAGCAGCTCGGGACTAGCGGCCCAGTACTTC
TRBJ2-7 TRBV15 16 NA TRBD2 CATSRDTGTSGHEQYF TGTGCCACCAGCAGAGATACCGGGACTAGCGGTCACGAGCAGTACTTC
TRBJ2-1 TRBV4-1 15 NA NA CASSQGGSNYNEQFF TGCGCCAGCAGCCAAGGCGGGTCAAACTACAATGAGCAGTTCTTC
TRBJ2-7 TRBV15 12 few NA CATRAVAGLQYF TGTGCCACCAGGGCGGTCGCAGGGTTACAGTACTTC
TRBJ2-3 TRBV10-3 13 few NA CAITPSLGDTQYF TGTGCCATCACACCCTCCCTCGGGGATACGCAGTATTTT
TRBJ1-2 TRBV6-5 14 NA NA CASSVLQGHYGYTF TGTGCCAGCAGTGTCCTCCAGGGTCACTATGGCTACACCTTC
TRBJ2-2 TRBV11-2 15 NA TRBD1 CASSLGTGYTGELFF TGTGCCAGCAGCCTTGGGACAGGGTATACCGGGGAGCTGTTTTTT
TRBJ2-2 TRBV12-5 14 few NA CASGWASNTGELFF TGTGCTAGTGGTTGGGCCTCGAACACCGGGGAGCTGTTTTTT
TRBJ2-1 TRBV18 16 NA TRBD2 CASSPGTSGRRSEQFF TGTGCCAGCTCACCAGGGACTAGCGGGAGACGAAGTGAGCAGTTCTTC
TRBJ2-7 TRBV5-1 14 NA TRBD1 CASSRTGPYYEQYF TGCGCCAGCAGCAGGACAGGACCTTACTACGAGCAGTACTTC
TRBJ1-1 TRBV30 11 few NA CAWSRDSEAFF TGTGCCTGGAGTCGGGACTCTGAAGCTTTCTTT
TRBJ2-5 TRBV7-2 14 NA TRBD2 CASRQAGGHETQYF TGTGCCAGCAGGCAAGCGGGGGGGCATGAGACCCAGTACTTC
TRBJ1-5 TRBV9 13 NA NA CASSVTDNQPQHF TGTGCCAGCAGCGTGACAGACAATCAGCCCCAGCATTTT
TRBJ2-7 TRBV4-2 17 NA NA CASSRGGVADSSYEQYF TGTGCCAGCAGCCGCGGCGGGGTAGCGGATAGCTCCTACGAGCAGTACTTC
TRBJ1-5 TRBV4-1 16 NA NA CASRQTSGGSNQPQHF TGCGCCAGCAGACAAACTTCGGGTGGGAGCAATCAGCCCCAGCATTTT
TRBJ1-2 TRBV2 19 few TRBD1 CASSEYRDRGLSANYGYTF TGTGCCAGCAGTGAATATCGGGACAGGGGGCTCTCAGCTAACTATGGCTACACCTTC
TRBJ2-1 TRBV6-6 16 few TRBD2 CASITTGLAGFNEQFF TGTGCCAGCATCACAACGGGACTAGCGGGGTTCAATGAGCAGTTCTTC
TRBJ1-2 TRBV2 19 few NA CASSEALQARLRVNYGYTF TGTGCCAGCAGTGAAGCGCTTCAGGCTCGGTTGAGAGTAAACTATGGCTACACCTTC
TRBJ2-1 TRBV9 16 NA TRBD2 CASSTRRLAGSDEQFF TGTGCCAGCAGCACCCGTCGACTAGCGGGATCGGATGAGCAGTTCTTC
TRBJ1-2 TRBV13 13 NA TRBD1 CASSHNRGQGYTF TGTGCCAGCAGTCATAACAGGGGGCAAGGCTACACCTTC
TRBJ2-5 TRBV5-4 17 NA NA CASSLAVAGGRQETQYF TGTGCCAGCAGCTTGGCCGTCGCAGGGGGGCGGCAAGAGACCCAGTACTTC
TRBJ2-7 TRBV10-3 16 few TRBD1 CAISESTGSVPNEQYF TGTGCCATCAGTGAGTCGACAGGGTCCGTACCTAACGAGCAGTACTTC
TRBJ2-1 TRBV30 13 few TRBD1 CAWMPGGYNEQFF TGTGCCTGGATGCCAGGGGGCTACAATGAGCAGTTCTTC
TRBJ2-5 TRBV18 13 NA NA CASSPLREETQYF TGTGCCAGCTCACCACTACGGGAAGAGACCCAGTACTTC
TRBJ1-6 TRBV27 15 NA TRBD1 CASSFMGTGRQLLHF TGTGCCAGCAGTTTTATGGGGACAGGGAGGCAACTCCTCCACTTT
TRBJ1-5 TRBV5-6 14 NA NA CASSSYSLTQPQHF TGTGCCAGCAGTTCTTACAGTCTCACCCAGCCCCAGCATTTT
TRBJ1-5 TRBV5-1 16 few NA CASSLMGPGGKQPQHF TGCGCCAGCAGCTTAATGGGTCCAGGAGGAAAGCAGCCCCAGCATTTT
TRBJ2-3 TRBV9 16 NA TRBD2 CASSPVAGGRTDTQYF TGTGCCAGCAGCCCCGTAGCGGGGGGTCGCACAGATACGCAGTATTTT
TRBJ2-4 TRBV30 14 NA NA CAWMPGLDKNIQYF TGTGCCTGGATGCCCGGACTGGATAAAAACATTCAGTACTTC
TRBJ2-6 TRBV5-1 15 few NA CASSLGQTGANVLTF TGCGCCAGCAGCTTGGGACAGACTGGGGCCAACGTCCTGACTTTC
TRBJ2-2 TRBV9 14 NA NA CASRGAPSTGELFF TGTGCCAGCAGAGGGGCGCCGAGCACCGGGGAGCTGTTTTTT
TRBJ2-5 TRBV5-1 15 NA NA CASSLVAGPQETQYF TGCGCCAGCAGCTTGGTGGCAGGGCCCCAAGAGACCCAGTACTTC
TRBJ2-2 TRBV12-5 14 NA NA CASLGPGNTGELFF TGTGCCTCCCTCGGCCCGGGGAACACCGGGGAGCTGTTTTTT
TRBJ2-7 TRBV11-2 15 NA NA CASSLERDGSYEQYF TGTGCCAGCAGCTTAGAACGGGATGGCTCCTACGAGCAGTACTTC
TRBJ1-2 TRBV6-5 13 few TRBD1 CASSRDRAYGYTF TGTGCCAGCAGCCGTGACAGGGCCTATGGCTACACCTTC
TRBJ2-5 TRBV6-6 15 few NA CASSYSTAQQETQYF TGTGCCAGCAGTTACTCGACTGCACAACAAGAGACCCAGTACTTC
TRBJ2-1 TRBV14 15 few TRBD2 CASSQYGRAQNEQFF TGTGCCAGCAGCCAGTACGGGAGGGCCCAAAATGAGCAGTTCTTC
TRBJ1-2 TRBV6-1 11 NA NA CASTTVYGYTF TGTGCCAGCACAACAGTCTATGGCTACACCTTC
TRBJ1-5 TRBV29-1 15 few TRBD1 CSVAKDRGHHQPQHF TGCAGCGTTGCCAAGGACAGGGGGCATCATCAGCCCCAGCATTTT
TRBJ1-6 TRBV2 13 NA TRBD1 CASGRDRASPLHF TGTGCCAGCGGCCGGGACAGGGCTTCACCCCTCCACTTT
TRBJ2-1 TRBV19 15 NA TRBD1 CASRDRGYSHGEQFF TGTGCCAGTAGGGACAGGGGTTACTCTCACGGTGAGCAGTTCTTC
TRBJ2-7 TRBV6-5 15 few TRBD2 CASSYSSSGSYEQYF TGTGCCAGCAGTTACTCTTCTAGCGGCTCCTACGAGCAGTACTTC